The 27 T cell receptor beta chains in this list originate from one sample, sequenced in a study of T cell responses to AZD1222 COVID-19 vaccine. The table came from immunoSEQ multiplex PCR; TCRdb's copy has only in-frame clones and leaves some out. This sample yields 150,000 or so clones, of which 80% to 90% are seen a single time; around 4.9% belongs to the top ten. The input for sequencing was peripheral blood, taken on day 0 of AZD1222 vaccination. The source of these receptors is an adult in good health.

The chain employs TRBV18 and TRBJ1-2; D not resolved. Trimming pared 3 bases from V and 4 bases from J, leaving 18 bases between. The V gene's germline CDR1 is KGHSH and CDR2 LQKENI. This CDR3 is built from 16 residues. The chain's CDR3 is CASSPQRIEALYGYTF. The CDR3 bases are TGTGCCAGCTCACCCCAACGGATCGAAGCCCTCTATGGCTACACCTTC.

J is TRBJ1-1 and V is TRBV5-1; D is ambiguous. The germline V gene has CDR1 SGHRS and CDR2 YFSETQ. This CDR3 contains 13 residues. The V gene lost 0 bases and the J gene lost 1 base, with 4 bases spanning the gap. Here the CDR3 DNA reads TGCGCCAGCAGCTTGGGTTCGAACACTGAAGCTTTCTTT. This sequence encodes CASSLGSNTEAFF.

The chain joins TRBV7-3 to TRBJ2-1; maybe TRBD1 (5 bases). V lost 5 bases to trimming and J lost 5 bases, with 10 bases between them. The CDR3 contains 13 residues. The germline V gene encodes CDR1 SGHTA and CDR2 FQGTGA. CDR3 bases: TGTGCCAGCAGCCGACAGTATAACAATGAGCAGTTCTTC. Its translation: CASSRQYNNEQFF.

This sequence joins TRBV6-5 and TRBJ1-6; possibly TRBD1 for D (5 bases). The CDR3 covers 15 residues. V was clipped by 5 bases and J by 6 bases, with 14 bases between them. Germline-derived CDR1 and CDR2 are MNHEY and SVGAGI. CDR3 sequence reads: CASSLGPIVNSPLHF. The CDR3 nucleotides read TGTGCCAGCAGTCTGGGACCGATAGTTAATTCACCCCTCCACTTT.

The V gene is TRBV7-9, the J gene TRBJ2-7; TRBD1 matches at 8 bases. The length of the CDR3 is 15 residues. The junction had 8 bases not matched to a gene; V was cut back by 5 bases and J by 2 bases. Germline V lookup: CDR1 SEHNR, CDR2 FQNEAQ (reference sequence). CDR3: CASSPGQGKAYEQYF. In DNA form, the CDR3 reads TGTGCCAGCAGCCCAGGACAGGGCAAGGCCTACGAGCAGTACTTC.

The chain has TRBV6-5 and TRBJ1-6; no reliable D call. The V gene's germline CDR1 is MNHEY and CDR2 SVGAGI. The ends were cut back, 6 bases at V and 4 bases at J, with 7 bases in the middle. The CDR3 length is 13 residues. DNA for the CDR3: TGTGCCAGCAGGGTCGGATATAATTCACCCCTCCACTTT. This codes for CASRVGYNSPLHF.

The J gene is TRBJ1-2, the V gene TRBV7-2; perhaps TRBD1 as D (5 bases). V was trimmed by 0 bases and J by 8 bases, leaving 10 bases between them. The CDR3 spans 13 residues. Germline CDR1 and CDR2: SGHTA and FQGNSA. This CDR3 is CASSLAGDSGYTF. In DNA, the CDR3 is TGTGCCAGCAGCTTAGCCGGGGACTCAGGCTACACCTTC.

The chain employs TRBV15 and TRBJ2-2; D possibly corresponds to TRBD2 (5 bases). The CDR3 has 14 residues. Trimming shortened V by 1 base and J by 7 bases, and 10 bases separated the two germline ends. Per germline, CDR1 LNHNV and CDR2 YYDKDF (reference sequence). CDR3: CATSRGGYSGELFF. The CDR3, as DNA: TGTGCCACCAGCAGAGGAGGGTACAGCGGGGAGCTGTTTTTT.

This sequence joins TRBV3-1 (or the pseudogene TRBV3-2) and TRBJ2-5; 9 bases map to TRBD2. Per the germline V gene, CDR1 is LGHDT and CDR2 is YNNKEL (reference sequence). The CDR3 has 18 amino acids. With 1 base clipped from V and 5 bases from J, the junction kept 14 bases outside the gene matches. The CDR3 reads CASSQVSGGRGPEETQYF. Here the CDR3 DNA reads TGTGCCAGCAGCCAAGTTTCCGGCGGGAGGGGCCCGGAGGAGACCCAGTACTTC.

The gene calls are TRBV6-2 or TRBV6-3 and TRBJ2-2, with D tentatively TRBD2 (5 bases). CDR1 is MNHEY, CDR2 SVGEGT, per germline. With 2 bases removed from V and 7 bases from J, the gap between germline ends came to 14 bases. This CDR3 has 15 amino acids. CDR3 protein: CASSYLGGGVGELFF. The CDR3 DNA reads TGTGCCAGCAGTTACCTTGGAGGTGGAGTCGGGGAGCTGTTTTTT.

This rearrangement joins TRBV5-5 to TRBJ2-7, with D possibly being TRBD2 (6 bases). The CDR3 length is 16 residues. Per the germline V gene, CDR1 is SGHKS and CDR2 is YYEKEE (reference sequence). The V end was cut by 5 bases, the J end by 7 bases, with 25 bases between. CDR3 loop: CASSGKLADPREEQYF. DNA of the CDR3: TGTGCCAGCAGTGGTAAATTAGCGGACCCGCGGGAAGAGCAGTACTTC.

This sequence joins TRBV10-1 and TRBJ2-7, with D hard to call. CDR1 WNHNN and CDR2 SYGVQD come from the germline V gene (reference sequence). V lost 4 bases, J lost 0 bases, and 10 bases lay in between. The CDR3 covers 14 residues. The CDR3 DNA reads TGCGCCAGCAGTGCCGATCGGCCCTCCTACGAGCAGTACTTC. Translating it yields CASSADRPSYEQYF.

This clone showed up just once. CDR3 in DNA: TGCGCCAGCAGCTTTACGGTGAACACTGAAGCTTTCTTT. This gives the protein CASSFTVNTEAFF. This chain connects TRBV5-1 to TRBJ1-1; D is unresolved. The germline gives CDR1 SGHRS, CDR2 YFSETQ. The germline V and J ends were trimmed by 2 bases and 0 bases, with 5 bases remaining between them. The CDR3 consists of 13 residues. Using reference TRBV5-1 and TRBJ1-1 for the parts outside the CDR3, the full variable domain is KAGVTQTPRYLIKTRGQQVTLSCSPISGHRSVSWYQQTPGQGLQFLFEYFSETQRNKGNFPGRFSGRQFSNSRSEMNVSTLELGDSALYLCASSFTVNTEAFFGQGTRLTVV.

The gene calls are TRBV9 and TRBJ2-2; D unclear. This CDR3 spans 13 amino acids. CDR1 is SGDLS and CDR2 is YYNGEE in the germline V gene. The V and J ends lost 6 bases and 7 bases respectively, with 13 bases between them. The CDR3 sequence is CASTFPGHGELFF. The CDR3, as DNA: TGTGCCAGCACTTTCCCGGGCCACGGGGAGCTGTTTTTT.

In DNA form, the CDR3 reads TGTGCCACCAGTGACAGGACAGCGTCCTCTGGGGCCAACGTCCTGACTTTC. Amino acids: CATSDRTASSGANVLTF. The rearrangement links TRBV24-1 to TRBJ2-6; D perhaps matches TRBD1 (6 bases). The CDR3 sequence is 17 residues long. Germline values: CDR1 KGHDR, CDR2 SFDVKD. V was clipped by 4 bases and J by 0 bases, with 12 bases between them.

This rearrangement joins TRBV3-1 (or the pseudogene TRBV3-2) to TRBJ2-5; the match to TRBD2 covers 11 bases. J gave up 5 bases and V 4 bases, and 9 bases lay outside the gene matches. Germline CDR1 and CDR2: LGHDT and YNNKEL (reference sequence). This CDR3 comprises 16 residues. The CDR3 DNA sequence: TGTGCCAGCAGCCCGACTAGCGGGGTGCCTAGGGAGACCCAGTACTTC. It is translated as CASSPTSGVPRETQYF.

J is TRBJ1-4 and V is TRBV15; no definite D call. The V end lost 5 bases, the J end lost 0 bases, and 7 bases lay between the germline ends. The CDR3 is 14 amino acids. Germline V gene lookup returns CDR1 LNHNV and CDR2 YYDKDF (reference sequence). In nucleotides, the CDR3 is TGTGCCACCAGCGCCTTTGCAACTAATGAAAAACTGTTTTTT. This sequence encodes CATSAFATNEKLFF.

The chain carries TRBV4-1 and TRBJ2-7, with a tentative D call TRBD1 (7 bases). Germline V gene data show CDR1 as MGHRA and CDR2 as YSYEKL. V lost 4 bases, J lost 0 bases, and 16 bases lay in between. CDR3 size: 16 residues. The CDR3 nucleotides are TGCGCCAGCAGCCGCGGGACAGTCATATCCTCCTACGAGCAGTACTTC. This encodes CASSRGTVISSYEQYF.

The CDR3 reads CASSRPSGQLHF. DNA for the CDR3: TGTGCCAGCAGCCGCCCCAGTGGTCAACTCCACTTT. The V and J genes are TRBV28 and TRBJ1-6, with D unclear. The germline CDR1 and CDR2 sequences are MDHEN and SYDVKM. The CDR3 spans 12 residues. V lost 6 bases and J 16 bases, leaving 16 bases between the germline ends.

This chain's CDR3 is CASSYSGNTIYF. Here the CDR3 DNA reads TGTGCCAGCAGTTACTCTGGAAACACCATATATTTT. V usage is TRBV6-6 and J usage is TRBJ1-3; D uncertain. Germline V gene sequence: CDR1 MNHNY, CDR2 SVGAGI (reference sequence). The CDR3 length is 12 residues. Trimming pared 0 bases from V and 3 bases from J, leaving 0 bases between.

The chain links TRBV19 to TRBJ1-5, with 10 bases fitting TRBD1. The CDR3 extends over 17 amino acids. The V and J ends lost 5 bases and 1 base, in that order; junction bases with no gene match: 8. Germline V gene lookup returns CDR1 LNHDA and CDR2 SQIVND (reference sequence). The CDR3 DNA is TGTGCCAGTAGTCTGGGACAGGGGCTTGCGAGCAATCAGCCCCAGCATTTT. Encoded protein: CASSLGQGLASNQPQHF. The full variable domain, in which reference TRBV19 and TRBJ1-5 provide the parts outside the CDR3, is DGGITQSPKYLFRKEGQNVTLSCEQNLNHDAMYWYRQDPGQGLRLIYYSQIVNDFQKGDIAEGYSVSREKKESFPLTVTSAQKNPTAFYLCASSLGQGLASNQPQHFGDGTRLSIL.

The chain recombines TRBV10-1 with TRBJ2-3; no definite D call. Deletions cut 10 bases from V and 5 bases from J, with 10 bases between. Germline values: CDR1 WNHNN, CDR2 SYGVQD (reference sequence). The CDR3 is 11 residues long. CDR3 amino acids: CATSLGDTQYF. The CDR3 region has the DNA TGCGCCACTTCTCTGGGAGATACGCAGTATTTT.

This clone has just one count. V gene TRBV7-2 combines with J gene TRBJ2-1; a possible D gene is TRBD1 (6 bases). Germline lookup yields CDR1 SGHTA and CDR2 FQGNSA. The CDR3 has 13 amino acids. Between the trimmed V and J ends, which lost 4 bases and 4 bases, there was a span of 8 bases. The CDR3 bases are TGTGCCAGCAGCTCGGACAGTTACAATGAGCAGTTCTTC. Its translation: CASSSDSYNEQFF.

The chain employs TRBV3-1 (or the pseudogene TRBV3-2) and TRBJ2-1, with no clear D. From germline, CDR1 is LGHDT and CDR2 YNNKEL (reference sequence). CDR3 length: 15 amino acids. V lost 0 bases and J 0 bases, leaving 6 bases between the germline ends. CDR3 sequence reads: CASSQDPGSYNEQFF. CDR3 coding DNA: TGTGCCAGCAGCCAAGATCCCGGCTCCTACAATGAGCAGTTCTTC.

The V and J genes are TRBV11-3 and TRBJ2-7; D call uncertain. The CDR3 runs 14 residues. Trimming left V 1 base short and J 0 bases short, with 7 bases between. CDR1 is SGHNT and CDR2 is YENEEA in the germline V gene. CDR3 in DNA: TGTGCCAGCAGCTTAGGGACCAACTCCTACGAGCAGTACTTC. Protein sequence: CASSLGTNSYEQYF.

V usage is TRBV7-6 and J usage is TRBJ2-3, with TRBD2 matching 16 bases. Germline V gene data show CDR1 as SGHVS and CDR2 as FNYEAQ. V lost 5 bases to trimming and J lost 3 bases; unmatched junction nucleotides: 11. There are 19 residues in the CDR3. For the CDR3, the DNA is TGTGCCAGCAGCCCACGATACGGGACTAGCGGGAGGGCAACAGATACGCAGTATTTT. Encoded protein: CASSPRYGTSGRATDTQYF.

Only a few counts were recorded for this clone. This chain uses TRBV9 with TRBJ1-2, with D uncertain. V lost 4 bases and J 0 bases, leaving 10 bases between the germline ends. CDR1 is SGDLS and CDR2 is YYNGEE in the germline V gene. The CDR3 has 14 amino acids. CDR3 sequence: CASSPQTTNYGYTF. Here the CDR3 DNA reads TGTGCCAGCAGCCCGCAAACAACTAACTATGGCTACACCTTC.